This T cell receptor (beta chain) derives from a study of regulatory T cells in long-lasting Graves disease. This clonotype was found many times. Regarding time point: newly diagnosed GD, antithyroid drugs for less than 3 months. RNA from PBMCs was the source of the TCR library. Arm-PCR of CDR3 regions and iRepertoire HTBI primers were used to build TCR beta libraries. TCRdb recomputed calls from the multiplex PCR reads with MiXCR, one row per CDR3 protein. The data hold roughly 350,000 distinct CDR3 sequences, with 15% to 20% observed a single time. In addition, the sample was reused for a study of T cells in Graves' hyperthyroidism and ophthalmopathy. From that study: Subjects aged 18 to 65 presented with newly diagnosed hyperthyroidism of less than 2 months' duration. Initially, a first-round RT-PCR of the TCR CDR3 employed the HTBI primer set. Blood shared most expanded thyroid clonotypes above 0.001. A 13 V-J signature model discriminated ophthalmopathy versus stable hyperthyroidism.

The receptor was isolated from a man aged 35 to 55 with Graves disease. The sequencing used peripheral blood mononuclear cells (PBMCs), collected at new diagnosis, from a patient treated with antithyroid drugs.

CDR3 nucleotides: TGTGCCAGCAGCTTAGAAGTTTGGGGCTACACCTTC. It specifies CASSLEVWGYTF. The chain carries TRBV7-2 and TRBJ1-2; D gene uncertain. The ends were cut back, 1 base at V and 8 bases at J, with 8 bases in the middle. The CDR3 is 12 residues long. Germline CDR1 SGHTA, CDR2 FQGNSA.